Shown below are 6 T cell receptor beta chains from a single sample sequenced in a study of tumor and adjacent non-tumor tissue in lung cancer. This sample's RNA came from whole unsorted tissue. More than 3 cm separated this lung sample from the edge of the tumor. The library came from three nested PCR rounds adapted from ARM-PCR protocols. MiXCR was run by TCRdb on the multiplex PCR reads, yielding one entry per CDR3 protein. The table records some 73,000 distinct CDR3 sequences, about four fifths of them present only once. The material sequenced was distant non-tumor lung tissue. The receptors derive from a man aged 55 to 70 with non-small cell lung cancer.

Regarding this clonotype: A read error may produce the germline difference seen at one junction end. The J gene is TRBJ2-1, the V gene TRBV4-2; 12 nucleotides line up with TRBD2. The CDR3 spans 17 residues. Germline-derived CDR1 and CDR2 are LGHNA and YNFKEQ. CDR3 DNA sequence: TGTGTCAGCAGCCAAGATTCTAGCGGGGGGGCTTACTATGAGCAGTTCTTC. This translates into CVSSQDSSGGAYYEQFF.

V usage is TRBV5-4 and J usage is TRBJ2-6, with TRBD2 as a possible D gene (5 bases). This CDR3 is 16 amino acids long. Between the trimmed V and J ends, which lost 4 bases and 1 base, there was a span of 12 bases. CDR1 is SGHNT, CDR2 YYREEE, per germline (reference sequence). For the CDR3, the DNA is TGTGCCAGCAGCGCGGAGGAGAGATCTGGGGCCAACGTCCTGACTTTC. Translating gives CASSAEERSGANVLTF. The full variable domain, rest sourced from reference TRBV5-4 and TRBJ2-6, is ETGVTQSPTHLIKTRGQQVTLRCSSQSGHNTVSWYQQALGQGPQFIFQYYREEENGRGNFPPRFSGLQFPNYSSELNVNALELDDSALYLCASSAEERSGANVLTFGAGSRLTVL.

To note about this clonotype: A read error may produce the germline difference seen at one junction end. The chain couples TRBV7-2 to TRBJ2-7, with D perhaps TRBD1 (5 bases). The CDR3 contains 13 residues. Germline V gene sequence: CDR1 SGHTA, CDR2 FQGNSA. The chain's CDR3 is CASRLGPSSEQYF. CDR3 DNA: TGTGCCAGCCGCTTGGGGCCCTCTTCCGAGCAGTACTTC. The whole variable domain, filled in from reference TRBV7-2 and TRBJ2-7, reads GAGVSQSPSNKVTEKGKDVELRCDPISGHTALYWYRQSLGQGLEFLIYFQGNSAPDKSGLPSDRFSAERTGGSVSTLTIQRTQQEDSAVYLCASRLGPSSEQYFGPGTRLTVT.

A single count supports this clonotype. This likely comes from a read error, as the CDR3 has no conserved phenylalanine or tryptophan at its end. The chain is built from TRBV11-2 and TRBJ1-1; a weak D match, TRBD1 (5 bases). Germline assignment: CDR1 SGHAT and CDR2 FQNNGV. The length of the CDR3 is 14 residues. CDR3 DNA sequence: TGCGCCAGCAGCCTAGAAGCAGGGAGTAATGGAGCTTTCTCT. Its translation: CASSLEAGSNGAFS.

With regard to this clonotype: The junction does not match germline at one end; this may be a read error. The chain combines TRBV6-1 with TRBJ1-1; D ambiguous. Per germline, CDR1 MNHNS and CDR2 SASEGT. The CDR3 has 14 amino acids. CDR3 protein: CASSEDTGDTDAFF. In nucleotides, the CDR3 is TGTGCCAGCAGTGAAGATACGGGCGACACTGATGCTTTCTTT.

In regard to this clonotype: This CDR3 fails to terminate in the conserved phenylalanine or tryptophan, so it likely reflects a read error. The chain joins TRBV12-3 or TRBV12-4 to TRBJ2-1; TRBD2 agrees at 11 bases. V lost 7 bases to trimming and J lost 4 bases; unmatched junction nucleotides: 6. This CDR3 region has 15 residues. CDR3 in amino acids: CASNSGTSGYNEQFL. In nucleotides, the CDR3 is TGTGCCAGCAACTCCGGGACTAGCGGTTACAATGAGCAGTTCCTC.